These 21 T cell receptor beta chains were all obtained from the same sample, sequenced in a study of glioma-infiltrating T cells. Using RNA template, CDR3s of TCR alpha and beta were amplified with iRepertoire arm-PCR. TCRdb ran MiXCR on the multiplex PCR reads and lists one entry per CDR3 protein. Counted here are more than 9,000 distinct CDR3 sequences, 26% occurring once; the ten biggest clones make up roughly two fifths. The sequenced sample was glioma tissue, nonneoplastic brain tissue, or PBMCs (not recorded which). The receptors shown here come from a human donor with low-grade glioma or glioblastoma, undergoing nonglioma brain surgery, or in good health (not recorded which).

The rearrangement joins TRBV4-1 to TRBJ2-7; D is unclear. Germline values: CDR1 MGHRA, CDR2 YSYEKL. With 2 bases removed from V and 2 bases from J, the gap between germline ends came to 13 bases. CDR3 length: 15 residues. CDR3 bases: TGCGCCAGCAGCCAACAGATTCAACAGACCTACGAGCAGTACTTC. Its translation: CASSQQIQQTYEQYF.

This chain uses TRBV5-6 with TRBJ2-1; D not resolved. The CDR3 is 12 residues long. The V end was cut by 4 bases, the J end by 7 bases, with 9 bases between. Germline V gene lookup returns CDR1 SGHDT and CDR2 YYEEEE. For the CDR3, the DNA is TGTGCCAGCAGCCCCACGAGAAATGAGCAGTTCTTC. Translation gives CASSPTRNEQFF. The full variable domain, rest sourced from reference TRBV5-6 and TRBJ2-1, is DAGVTQSPTHLIKTRGQQVTLRCSPKSGHDTVSWYQQALGQGPQFIFQYYEEEERQRGNFPDRFSGHQFPNYSSELNVNALLLGDSALYLCASSPTRNEQFFGPGTRLTVL.

The chain combines TRBV10-3 with TRBJ2-7; 8 bases are a match to TRBD1. The V gene's germline CDR1 is ENHRY and CDR2 SYGVKD. The CDR3 has 16 residues. Germline trimming cut 2 bases from V and 4 bases from J; bases unmatched to any gene: 10. Here the CDR3 reads CAISEPAGTGIYEQYF. CDR3 bases: TGTGCCATCAGTGAGCCAGCCGGGACAGGTATATACGAGCAGTACTTC.

This clonotype was found a few times. The chain joins TRBV24-1 to TRBJ2-1; D uncertain. The germline CDR1 and CDR2 sequences are KGHDR and SFDVKD. This CDR3 is 16 amino acids long. V shed 3 bases and J shed 2 bases, with 13 bases lying between them. The CDR3 bases are TGTGCCACCAGTGATAAAAGGGTAAATCCCTACAATGAGCAGTTCTTC. Its protein product is CATSDKRVNPYNEQFF.

V gene TRBV7-2 combines with J gene TRBJ2-1, with D tentatively TRBD2 (5 bases). The V gene lost 1 base and the J gene lost 0 bases, with 10 bases spanning the gap. In germline, CDR1 is SGHTA, CDR2 FQGNSA. This CDR3 is 16 amino acids long. In nucleotides, the CDR3 is TGTGCCAGCAGCTTAGAGGCTAGCCTCTCCTACAATGAGCAGTTCTTC. Translated, it gives CASSLEASLSYNEQFF.

This clonotype occurred a few times. The rearrangement uses TRBV2 and TRBJ2-7; a possible D gene is TRBD2 (5 bases). Germline loops: CDR1 SNHLY, CDR2 FYNNEI. The CDR3 sequence is 11 residues long. The ends were cut back, 8 bases at V and 5 bases at J, with 10 bases in the middle. The CDR3 loop reads CASGRGNEQYF. The CDR3 region has the DNA TGTGCCAGCGGTCGGGGTAACGAGCAGTACTTC.

Comment on this clonotype: A read error is possible here, since a much larger clone lies one base away. V gene TRBV6-1 combines with J gene TRBJ2-7, with 10 nucleotides matching TRBD2. Germline CDR1 reads MNHNS; CDR2 reads SASEGT. The CDR3 runs 16 residues. Trimming removed 5 bases from V and 2 bases from J; junction bases left unmatched: 9. The CDR3 loop is CASSTGLAGVAYEQYF. In nucleotides, the CDR3 is TGTGCCAGCAGTACGGGCCTAGCGGGAGTTGCCTACGAGCAGTACTTC.

This clonotype came up many times. The chain employs TRBV6-1 and TRBJ2-1; D possibly corresponds to TRBD2 (6 bases). The V end lost 0 bases, the J end lost 10 bases, and 13 bases lay between the germline ends. The germline V gene has CDR1 MNHNS and CDR2 SASEGT. The length of the CDR3 is 14 residues. This CDR3 is CASSEARGGAEQFF. The DNA for the CDR3 is TGTGCCAGCAGTGAAGCGCGGGGCGGAGCGGAGCAGTTCTTC.

This clonotype rates as medium-sized. The chain recombines TRBV20-1 with TRBJ2-7; possible D gene TRBD1, 6 bases. CDR1 and CDR2 from the germline V gene are DFQATT and SNEGSKA (reference sequence). V was pared by 3 bases and J by 5 bases, with 23 bases between. The CDR3 spans 16 residues. The CDR3 sequence is CSASPTRGKFKNEQYF. The CDR3 bases are TGCAGTGCTAGTCCGACGAGGGGGAAATTTAAGAACGAGCAGTACTTC.

The sample holds many counts of this clonotype. The chain joins TRBV10-3 to TRBJ2-1; possibly TRBD1 for D (6 bases). Looked up from germline, CDR1 is ENHRY and CDR2 is SYGVKD. The CDR3 is 12 amino acids. Trimming shortened V by 5 bases and J by 5 bases, and 7 bases separated the two germline ends. The CDR3 loop is CAISNRDNEQFF. The CDR3 coding sequence is TGTGCCATCAGTAACAGGGACAATGAGCAGTTCTTC.

This clonotype has at least ten counts. This rearrangement joins TRBV15 to TRBJ2-1; 7 positions agree with TRBD1. Trimming cost V 7 bases and J 4 bases; bases outside gene matches: 7. Germline CDR1 is LNHNV and CDR2 is YYDKDF (reference sequence). CDR3 length: 14 residues. The CDR3: CATNDRAEYNEQFF. The CDR3 coding sequence is TGTGCCACCAATGACAGGGCAGAATACAATGAGCAGTTCTTC.

As for this clonotype: A much larger clone lies a single base off, so this may be a read error. The chain has TRBV6-2 or TRBV6-3 and TRBJ2-7; either TRBD1 or TRBD2 may supply D (5 bases each). Trimming stripped 4 bases from V and 4 bases from J, with 14 bases between. Germline assignment: CDR1 MNHEY and CDR2 SVGEGT. This CDR3 is 14 amino acids long. The CDR3: CASSSGTEVYEQYF. DNA of the CDR3: TGTGCCAGCAGTTCCGGGACGGAGGTATACGAGCAGTACTTC.

This clonotype has a handful of counts. The J gene is TRBJ1-4, the V gene TRBV10-2; D unclear. Germline assignment: CDR1 WSHSY and CDR2 SAAADI. This CDR3 has 14 residues. Trimming cost V 3 bases and J 5 bases, with 10 bases left between them. In DNA form, the CDR3 reads TGCGCCAGCAGTGATGCGGGGAGGAATGAAAAACTGTTTTTT. Translating it yields CASSDAGRNEKLFF.

This clonotype was recorded at least ten times. V is TRBV15 and J is TRBJ2-7; D might be TRBD1 (6 bases). This CDR3 region has 15 residues. The germline V gene encodes CDR1 LNHNV and CDR2 YYDKDF (reference sequence). V was clipped by 0 bases and J by 5 bases, with 14 bases between them. The CDR3 nucleotides are TGTGCCACCAGCAGAGATTTGGGGGCAGAAAACGAGCAGTACTTC. It specifies CATSRDLGAENEQYF.

This clonotype was observed many times. V and J are TRBV28 and TRBJ1-2, with a weak D call TRBD1 (6 bases). Trimming took 5 bases from V and 8 from J, leaving 15 bases between them. CDR1 and CDR2 from the germline V gene are MDHEN and SYDVKM. The CDR3 consists of 13 residues. The CDR3 region has the DNA TGTGCCAGCAGTAGGGGGACAAGGGAAGGCTACACCTTC. The encoded protein is CASSRGTREGYTF.

This clonotype was seen a few times. V usage is TRBV11-2 and J usage is TRBJ1-6; no clear D. V was cut by 0 bases and J by 7 bases, with 4 bases left in between. Germline loops: CDR1 SGHAT, CDR2 FQNNGV. This CDR3 is 13 amino acids long. CDR3 sequence: CASSLDLNSPLHF. The CDR3 DNA is TGTGCCAGCAGCTTAGATTTAAATTCACCCCTCCACTTT.

There are many counts of this clonotype. This rearrangement joins TRBV20-1 to TRBJ2-5; 9 nucleotides agree with TRBD1. There are 14 residues in the CDR3. From germline, CDR1 is DFQATT and CDR2 SNEGSKA (reference sequence). V lost 0 bases and J lost 2; bases outside the gene matches: 1. The CDR3 region has the DNA TGCAGTGCTAGAGAGGGACAGGGTCAAGAGACCCAGTACTTC. This codes for CSAREGQGQETQYF.

Remarks on this clonotype: Given a much more abundant clone one base away, this may be a read error. J is TRBJ1-5 and V is TRBV28; tentative D call: TRBD1 (5 bases). Germline lookup yields CDR1 MDHEN and CDR2 SYDVKM. Trimming took off 7 bases at V and 2 bases at J, with 18 bases between the two ends. The CDR3 consists of 16 residues. The CDR3 loop is CASNPSKGRGNQPQHF. The DNA for the CDR3 is TGTGCCAGCAATCCCTCGAAGGGGAGAGGCAATCAGCCCCAGCATTTT. Full variable domain (missing parts from reference TRBV28 and TRBJ1-5): DVKVTQSSRYLVKRTGEKVFLECVQDMDHENMFWYRQDPGLGLRLIYFSYDVKMKEKGDIPEGYSVSREKKERFSLILESASTNQTSMYLCASNPSKGRGNQPQHFGDGTRLSIL.

In this sample, this clonotype turned up a few times. The chain employs TRBV4-2 and TRBJ2-7; D may be TRBD1 (5 bases). V was clipped by 0 bases and J by 5 bases, with 14 bases between them. CDR3 size: 15 residues. Germline lookup yields CDR1 LGHNA and CDR2 YNFKEQ. CDR3 sequence: CASSQDSQGRDEQYF. CDR3 DNA: TGTGCCAGCAGCCAAGATTCCCAGGGTCGAGACGAGCAGTACTTC.

V is TRBV11-2 and J is TRBJ2-3; 10 nucleotides line up with TRBD2. Germline CDR1 reads SGHAT; CDR2 reads FQNNGV. The CDR3 consists of 15 residues. V lost 1 base, J lost 6 bases, and 4 bases stayed unmatched. CDR3 nucleotide sequence: TGTGCCAGCAGCTTAGGGGGACTAGCGAAGGATACGCAGTATTTT. This sequence encodes CASSLGGLAKDTQYF.

This clonotype was counted only a few times. Lacking the conserved final phenylalanine or tryptophan, this CDR3 likely reflects a read error. The genes are TRBV6-1 and TRBJ1-1, with TRBD1 matching over 8 bases. V shed 6 bases, J shed 7 bases, and the junction held 10 bases outside the gene matches. Germline CDR1 and CDR2: MNHNS and SASEGT. The CDR3 totals 14 residues. The CDR3 DNA reads TGTGCCAGCAGCACGACAGGGGAATCCCATGAAGCTTTCTCT. This encodes CASSTTGESHEAFS.